This entry describes one T cell receptor beta chain. Participants were aged roughly 18 to 90 years, lived in some 23 US areas, and enrolled virtually. The data were obtained in a study of blood T cell repertoires in COVID-19. For the study at large: Sample material is recorded as cDNA or gDNA derived from T cells, B-cell-depleted T cells, or PBMCs.

Measured with immunoSEQ multiplex PCR; TCRdb has only the in-frame clones, and not every one. The data contain about 300,000 clones, roughly 90% of them singletons. V lost 3 bases to trimming and J lost 6 bases, with 15 bases between them. CDR3 length equals 15 residues. The germline CDR1 and CDR2 sequences are MNHEY and SVGEGT. The J gene is TRBJ1-5, the V gene TRBV6-2 or TRBV6-3; D gene uncertain. The source of this sequence is a woman younger than 30 with acute COVID-19. The sample taken for sequencing was PBMCs or T cells enriched from blood (not recorded which). The CDR3 region has the DNA TGTGCCAGCAGTTATAGGACTTCCCGGGGTCAGCCCCAGCATTTT. Amino acids: CASSYRTSRGQPQHF.